This T cell receptor beta chain was identified in a study of blood T cells in healthy people across ages. Overall study results and limits: TCR beta diversity correlated strongly with naive T cell percentage. Researchers said unsorted PBMCs prevented a conclusive naive versus antigen-experienced comparison.

Combining a sample-barcoded 5' primer with a J-beta primer mix, a second PCR ran for roughly 6 to 12 cycles. Unique molecular identifiers of 12 random nucleotides labeled each cDNA. TCRdb analysed the 5' RACE reads with MiXCR anew, one entry per CDR3 protein. The sample includes roughly 900,000 distinct CDR3 sequences, roughly 50% of them seen just once. The donors, aged roughly 6 to 95, were healthy Caucasians from Russia. V gave up 8 bases and J gave up 1 base, with 11 bases separating them. Germline V gene sequence: CDR1 DFQATT, CDR2 SNEGSKA (reference sequence). The CDR3 covers 12 residues. In this sample, this clonotype turned up a few times. Its antigen is unknown.

The specimen was blood. This clonotype was obtained from a man aged 30 to 39 in good health. The rearrangement uses TRBV20-1 and TRBJ2-5; D is uncertain. CDR3 region: CSLLASQETQYF. The CDR3 coding sequence is TGCAGTCTTTTGGCCTCCCAAGAGACCCAGTACTTC.